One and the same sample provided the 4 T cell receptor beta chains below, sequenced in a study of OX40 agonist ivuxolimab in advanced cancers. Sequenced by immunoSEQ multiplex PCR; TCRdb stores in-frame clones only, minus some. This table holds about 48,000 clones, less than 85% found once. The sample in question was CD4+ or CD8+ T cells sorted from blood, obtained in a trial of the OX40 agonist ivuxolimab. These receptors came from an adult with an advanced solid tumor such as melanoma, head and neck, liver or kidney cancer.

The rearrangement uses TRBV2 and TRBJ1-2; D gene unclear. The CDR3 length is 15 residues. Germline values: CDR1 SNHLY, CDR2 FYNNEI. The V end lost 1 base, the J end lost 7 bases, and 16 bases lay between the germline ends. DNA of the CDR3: TGTGCCAGCAGTGAAGAATCAGGAGCGTTCCGTGGCTACACCTTC. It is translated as CASSEESGAFRGYTF.

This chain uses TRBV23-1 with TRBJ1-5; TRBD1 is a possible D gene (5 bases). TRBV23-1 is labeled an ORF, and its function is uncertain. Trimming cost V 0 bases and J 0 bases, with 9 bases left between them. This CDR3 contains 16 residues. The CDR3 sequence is CASSQSPRASNQPQHF. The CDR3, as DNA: TGCGCCAGCAGTCAATCCCCCAGGGCTAGCAATCAGCCCCAGCATTTT.

CDR3 DNA: TGTGCCAGCAGTCCTAGAAACAATGAGCAGTTCTTC. It is translated as CASSPRNNEQFF. The rearrangement uses TRBV6-1 and TRBJ2-1, with no clear D. V lost 5 bases and J lost 5, with 7 bases in between. The CDR3 is made up of 12 amino acids. Germline-derived CDR1 and CDR2 are MNHNS and SASEGT.

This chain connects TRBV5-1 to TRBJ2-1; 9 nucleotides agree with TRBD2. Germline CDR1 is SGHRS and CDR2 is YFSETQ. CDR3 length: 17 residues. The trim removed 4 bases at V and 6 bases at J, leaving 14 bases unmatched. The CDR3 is CASSRGIDSGSLNEQFF. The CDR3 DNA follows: TGCGCCAGCAGCCGCGGGATAGATAGCGGGAGTCTCAATGAGCAGTTCTTC.